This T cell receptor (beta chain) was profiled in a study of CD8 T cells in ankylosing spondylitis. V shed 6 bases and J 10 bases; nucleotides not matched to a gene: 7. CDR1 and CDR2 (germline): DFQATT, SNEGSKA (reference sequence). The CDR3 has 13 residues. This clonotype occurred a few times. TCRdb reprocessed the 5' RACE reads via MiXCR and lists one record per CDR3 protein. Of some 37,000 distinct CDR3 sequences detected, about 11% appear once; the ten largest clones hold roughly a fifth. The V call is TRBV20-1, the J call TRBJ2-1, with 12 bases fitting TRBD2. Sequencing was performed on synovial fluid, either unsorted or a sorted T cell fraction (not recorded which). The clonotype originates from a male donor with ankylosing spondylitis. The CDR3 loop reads CSAMTGTSGEQFF. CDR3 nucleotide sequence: TGCAGTGCAATGACCGGGACTAGCGGGGAGCAGTTCTTC.